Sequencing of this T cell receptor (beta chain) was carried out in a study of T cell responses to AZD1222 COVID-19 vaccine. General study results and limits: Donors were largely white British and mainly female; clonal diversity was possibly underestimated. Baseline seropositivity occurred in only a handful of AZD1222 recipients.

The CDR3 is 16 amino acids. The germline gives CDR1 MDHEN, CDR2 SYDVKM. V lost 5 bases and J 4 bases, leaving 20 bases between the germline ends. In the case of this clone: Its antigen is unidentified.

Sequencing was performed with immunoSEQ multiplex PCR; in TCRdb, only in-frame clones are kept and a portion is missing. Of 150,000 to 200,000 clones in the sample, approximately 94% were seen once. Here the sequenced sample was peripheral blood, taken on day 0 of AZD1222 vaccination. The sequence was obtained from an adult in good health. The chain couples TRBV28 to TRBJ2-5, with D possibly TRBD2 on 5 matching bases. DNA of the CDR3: TGTGCCAGCAGTCCCTCCCGGACTGGAGAGAGAGAGACCCAGTACTTC. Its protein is CASSPSRTGERETQYF.